These T cell receptor beta chains were read from a single sample in a study of blood T cell repertoires in COVID-19. The assay was immunoSEQ multiplex PCR, and TCRdb's table has in-frame clones only and misses some. Of hundreds of thousands of clones listed, around 81% were seen once; the top ten hold around 4.7%. The sequenced sample was PBMCs or T cells enriched from blood (not recorded which). Receptors were obtained from a man aged 25 to 45 with acute COVID-19. Each CDR3 is given with its conserved first and last residue. Each record gives: D gene, clone size, V gene, J gene, CDR3 protein, CDR3 DNA. The D gene is left open where the match is weak. Not every row has a clone size; where given, it reads once, few, many or a size class.

D: TRBD2; size: .; V: TRBV5-1; J: TRBJ2-1; CDR3: CASSLASGGYNEQFF; DNA: TGCGCCAGCAGCTTGGCCAGCGGGGGGTACAATGAGCAGTTCTTC
D: TRBD1; size: .; V: TRBV28; J: TRBJ1-2; CDR3: CAISTGASYGYTF; DNA: TGTGCCATTTCGACAGGGGCCTCCTATGGCTACACCTTC
D: .; size: .; V: TRBV19; J: TRBJ2-7; CDR3: CASRPTSPGEQYF; DNA: TGTGCCAGTAGGCCGACGTCCCCGGGCGAGCAGTACTTC
D: .; size: .; V: TRBV12-2; J: TRBJ1-3; CDR3: CASRLDRRAGNTIYF; DNA: TGTGCAAGTCGCTTAGACCGGCGGGCGGGAAACACCATATATTTT
D: .; size: .; V: TRBV9; J: TRBJ2-7; CDR3: CASSVERSGPYEQYF; DNA: TGTGCCAGCAGCGTCGAGCGGTCGGGCCCCTACGAGCAGTACTTC
D: .; size: .; V: TRBV5-5; J: TRBJ2-2; CDR3: CASSFGQFTGELFF; DNA: TGTGCCAGCAGCTTCGGACAGTTCACCGGGGAGCTGTTTTTT
D: TRBD1; size: .; V: TRBV19; J: TRBJ2-6; CDR3: CASSTTQGDTPSGANVLTF; DNA: TGTGCCAGTAGTACAACACAGGGGGATACCCCATCTGGGGCCAACGTCCTGACTTTC
D: .; size: .; V: TRBV19; J: TRBJ1-2; CDR3: CASSIISGGHSYTF; DNA: TGTGCCAGTAGTATCATTTCGGGGGGGCACAGCTACACCTTC
D: .; size: once; V: TRBV11-2; J: TRBJ2-7; CDR3: CASSSLGYEQYF; DNA: TGTGCCAGCAGCTCCCTAGGCTACGAGCAGTACTTC
D: .; size: .; V: TRBV2; J: TRBJ2-7; CDR3: CASRQGGEQYF; DNA: TGTGCCAGTCGACAGGGAGGCGAGCAGTACTTC
D: .; size: .; V: TRBV15; J: TRBJ1-3; CDR3: CATSTDRGSGNTIYF; DNA: TGTGCCACCAGCACGGACAGAGGCTCTGGAAACACCATATATTTT
D: .; size: .; V: TRBV9; J: TRBJ1-4; CDR3: CASSVGNSLNEKLFF; DNA: TGTGCCAGCAGCGTAGGTAACAGTCTGAATGAAAAACTGTTTTTT
D: .; size: .; V: TRBV5-5; J: TRBJ1-6; CDR3: CASSEDNDNSPLHF; DNA: TGTGCCAGCAGCGAGGATAACGATAATTCACCCCTCCACTTT
D: .; size: .; V: TRBV6-5; J: TRBJ2-7; CDR3: CASRTQWKDEQYF; DNA: TGTGCCAGCAGGACACAATGGAAAGACGAGCAGTACTTC
D: .; size: .; V: TRBV24-1; J: TRBJ1-2; CDR3: CATSGSLGGYTF; DNA: TGTGCCACCAGTGGGTCATTGGGCGGCTACACCTTC
D: TRBD1; size: .; V: TRBV5-6; J: TRBJ1-1; CDR3: CASSLPGQGNTEAFF; DNA: TGTGCCAGCAGCTTGCCGGGACAGGGGAACACTGAAGCTTTCTTT
D: .; size: .; V: TRBV14; J: TRBJ2-7; CDR3: CASSLGGEQYF; DNA: TGTGCCAGCAGCCTGGGGGGCGAGCAGTACTTC
D: TRBD2; size: .; V: TRBV11-3; J: TRBJ2-3; CDR3: CASSPGTSPNTDTQYF; DNA: TGTGCCAGCAGCCCGGGGACTAGCCCCAACACAGATACGCAGTATTTT
D: TRBD1; size: .; V: TRBV5-4; J: TRBJ1-1; CDR3: CASLDRGNTEAFF; DNA: TGTGCCAGCTTAGACAGGGGGAACACTGAAGCTTTCTTT